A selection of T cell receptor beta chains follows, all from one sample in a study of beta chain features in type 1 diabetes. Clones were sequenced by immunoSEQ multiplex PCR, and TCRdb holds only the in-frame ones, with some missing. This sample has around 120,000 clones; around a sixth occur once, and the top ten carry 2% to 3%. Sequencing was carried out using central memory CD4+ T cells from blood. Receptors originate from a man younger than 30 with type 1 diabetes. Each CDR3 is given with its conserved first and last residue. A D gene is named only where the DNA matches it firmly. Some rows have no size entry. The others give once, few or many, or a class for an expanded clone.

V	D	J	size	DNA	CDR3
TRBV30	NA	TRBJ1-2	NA	TGTGCCTGGAGGCCCTTCGGGGCAGGCTATGGCTACACCTTC	CAWRPFGAGYGYTF
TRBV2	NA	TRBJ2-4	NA	TGTGCCAGCAGCTGGGGAGGGGGAAGCATTCAGTACTTC	CASSWGGGSIQYF
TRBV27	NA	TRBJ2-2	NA	TGTGCCAGCAGTAATCGACTTGGGGAGCTGTTTTTT	CASSNRLGELFF
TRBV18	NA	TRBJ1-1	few	TGTGCCAGCTCACCCGACGGCCTGAAAGCTTTCTTT	CASSPDGLKAFF
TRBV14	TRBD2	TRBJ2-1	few	TGTGCCAGCAGCCCGCTCCCGGGACTAGCAGAGGACAATGAGCAGTTCTTC	CASSPLPGLAEDNEQFF
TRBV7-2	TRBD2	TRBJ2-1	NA	TGTGCCAGCAGCCCGGGACTAGAAAGACGTGAGCAGTTCTTC	CASSPGLERREQFF
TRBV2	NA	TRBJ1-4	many	TGTGCCAGCAGTGAAGCTAAAGAAAAACTGTTTTTT	CASSEAKEKLFF
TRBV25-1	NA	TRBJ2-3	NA	TGTGCCAGCAGTCCAAATTTGGGCTCCACAGATACGCAGTATTTT	CASSPNLGSTDTQYF
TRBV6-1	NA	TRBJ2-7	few	TGTGCCAGCAGTGCTAGGACAGTCTACGAGCAGTACTTC	CASSARTVYEQYF
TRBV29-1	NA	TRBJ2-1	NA	TGCAGCGTTGAGGAAGGAGGCTCCTACAATGAGCAGTTCTTC	CSVEEGGSYNEQFF
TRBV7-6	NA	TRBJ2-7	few	TGTGCCAGCAGCGATCAGTACGAGCAGTACTTC	CASSDQYEQYF
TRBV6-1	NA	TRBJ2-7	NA	TGTGCCAGCAGTGAAGTACAGACTACCGAGCAGTACTTC	CASSEVQTTEQYF
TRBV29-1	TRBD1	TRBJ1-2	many	TGCAGCGGCTGGACAGGGGAGGATGGCTACACCTTC	CSGWTGEDGYTF
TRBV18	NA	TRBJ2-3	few	TGTGCCAGCTCACCACTGCAGGAGGGGGGCACAGATACGCAGTATTTT	CASSPLQEGGTDTQYF
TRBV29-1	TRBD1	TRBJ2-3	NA	TGCAGCGTACTTCGGACAGGGGGGACAGATACGCAGTATTTT	CSVLRTGGTDTQYF
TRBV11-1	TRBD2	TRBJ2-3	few	TGTGCCAGCAGCCGGACTAGCGGCAGCACAGATACGCAGTATTTT	CASSRTSGSTDTQYF
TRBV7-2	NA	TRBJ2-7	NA	TGTGCCAGCAGCTTACAGAGCTCCTACGAGCAGTACTTC	CASSLQSSYEQYF
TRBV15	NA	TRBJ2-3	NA	TGTGCCACCAGCCCACCCGGTCAGAGGACAGATACGCAGTATTTT	CATSPPGQRTDTQYF
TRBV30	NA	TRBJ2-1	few	TGTGCCTGGAATGGAGGGTCAGGGGCAGGCAATGAGCAGTTCTTC	CAWNGGSGAGNEQFF
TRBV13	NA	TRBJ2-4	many	TGTGCCAGCAGCCCGGACGGCCAAGGAAACATTCAGTACTTC	CASSPDGQGNIQYF
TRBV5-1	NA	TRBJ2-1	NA	TGCGCCAGCAGCCGGTCTCCCCCCGGACTTCTTAACTACAATGAGCAGTTCTTC	CASSRSPPGLLNYNEQFF
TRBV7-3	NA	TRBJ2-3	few	TGTGCCAGCAGCACCGGGACTGACCCAGAGTATACGCAGTATTTT	CASSTGTDPEYTQYF
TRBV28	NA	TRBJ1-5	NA	TGTGCCAGCCACATAGGGGGGCAGCCCCAGCATTTT	CASHIGGQPQHF
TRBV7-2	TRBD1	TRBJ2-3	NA	TGTGCCAGCAGTCCGGGACAGGGCACGGATACGCAGTATTTT	CASSPGQGTDTQYF
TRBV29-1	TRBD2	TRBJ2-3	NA	TGCAGCGTTGGGGGCGGGAGCGCAGATACGCAGTATTTT	CSVGGGSADTQYF
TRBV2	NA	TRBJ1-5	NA	TGTGCCAGCAGTGAGATCCGCGAGCAGCCCCAGCATTTT	CASSEIREQPQHF
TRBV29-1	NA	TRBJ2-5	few	TGCAGCGTTGAGCGGGACGGACCCGAAGAGACCCAGTACTTC	CSVERDGPEETQYF
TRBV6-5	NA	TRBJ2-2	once	TGTGCCAGCAGTTTCCCCTACACCGGGGAGCTGTTTTTT	CASSFPYTGELFF
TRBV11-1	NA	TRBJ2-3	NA	TGTGCCAGCAGCTTAGGGTCTAGCTCAAATACGCAGTATTTT	CASSLGSSSNTQYF
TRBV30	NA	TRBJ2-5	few	TGTGCCTGGAGTGTCTGGGAGACCCAGTACTTC	CAWSVWETQYF
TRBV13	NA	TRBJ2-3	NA	TGTGCCAGCAGCTATCCTAGAGCTAGCACAGATACGCAGTATTTT	CASSYPRASTDTQYF
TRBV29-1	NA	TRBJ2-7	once	TGCAGCGCCACACTAGTTCATAGGGGCGAGCAGTACTTC	CSATLVHRGEQYF
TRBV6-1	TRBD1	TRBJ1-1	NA	TGTGCCAGCAGAGTCGACAGGGACACTGAAGCTTTCTTT	CASRVDRDTEAFF
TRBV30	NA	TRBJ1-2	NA	TGTGCCTGGAGTGTAGGTGGCACTGGCTACACCTTC	CAWSVGGTGYTF
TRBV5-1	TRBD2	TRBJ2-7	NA	TGCGCCAGCAGCCCCCAGATATCTAGCGGACTATACGAGCAGTACTTC	CASSPQISSGLYEQYF
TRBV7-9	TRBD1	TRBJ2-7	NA	TGTGCCAGCAGCCCGGATGGACAGGCTCCTGGGCAGTACTTC	CASSPDGQAPGQYF
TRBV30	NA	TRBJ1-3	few	TGTGCCTGGAGTAGCCCGGGGGGGCGAAACACCATATATTTT	CAWSSPGGRNTIYF
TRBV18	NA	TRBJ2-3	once	TGTGCCAGCTCACCGGATTTGACGAGAACAGATACGCAGTATTTT	CASSPDLTRTDTQYF
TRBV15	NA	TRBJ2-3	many	TGTGCCACCAGCAGAGAGGACCTTCTGGATACGCAGTATTTT	CATSREDLLDTQYF
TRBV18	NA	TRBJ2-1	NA	TGTGCCAGCTCCATACGGGATGAGCAGTTCTTC	CASSIRDEQFF
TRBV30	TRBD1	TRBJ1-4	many	TGTGCCTGGAACCGGGACAGGGGAAATGAAAAACTGTTTTTT	CAWNRDRGNEKLFF
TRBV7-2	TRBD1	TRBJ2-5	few	TGTGCCAGCAGCGAGACAGGGGCTGAGACCCAGTACTTC	CASSETGAETQYF
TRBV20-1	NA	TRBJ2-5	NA	TGCAGTGCTAGGCCTCTTGAGACCCAGTACTTC	CSARPLETQYF
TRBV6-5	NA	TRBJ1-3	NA	TGTGCCAGCAGTTACTCTGTAAGAAACACCATATATTTT	CASSYSVRNTIYF
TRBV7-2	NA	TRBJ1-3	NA	TGTGCCAGCAGCACTCGACAGCACTCTGGAAACACCATATATTTT	CASSTRQHSGNTIYF
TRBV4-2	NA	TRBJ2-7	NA	TGTGCCTCGTCGGGGCTAAAGGGGACGTACGAGCAGTACTTC	CASSGLKGTYEQYF
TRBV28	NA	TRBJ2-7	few	TGTGCCAGCAGTGCATTCATCTCTCCGGGGTCCTACGAGCAGTACTTC	CASSAFISPGSYEQYF
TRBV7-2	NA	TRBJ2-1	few	TGTGCCAGCAGCTTAGATGCGACAGGCCCCAATGAGCAGTTCTTC	CASSLDATGPNEQFF
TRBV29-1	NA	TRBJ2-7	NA	TGCAGCGTTGTGGGTAGCCCCGGTGGATCCGAGCAGTACTTC	CSVVGSPGGSEQYF
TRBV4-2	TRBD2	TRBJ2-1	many	TGTGCCAGCAGCCAAGAAGGTCTAGCGGGAATGGGGAATGAGCAGTTCTTC	CASSQEGLAGMGNEQFF
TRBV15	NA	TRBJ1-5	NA	TGTGCCACCAGCAGAGACACTAATCAGCCCCAGCATTTT	CATSRDTNQPQHF
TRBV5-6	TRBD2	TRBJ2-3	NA	TGTGCCAGCAGTCGCCTAGCGGGAGATGAGGATACGCAGTATTTT	CASSRLAGDEDTQYF
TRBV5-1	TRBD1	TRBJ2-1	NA	TGCGCCAGCAGCTCCGGGACAGGGGGCTGGAATGAGCAGTTCTTC	CASSSGTGGWNEQFF
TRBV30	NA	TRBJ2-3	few	TGTGCCTGGAGTTTGGACTTTTATACGCAGTATTTT	CAWSLDFYTQYF